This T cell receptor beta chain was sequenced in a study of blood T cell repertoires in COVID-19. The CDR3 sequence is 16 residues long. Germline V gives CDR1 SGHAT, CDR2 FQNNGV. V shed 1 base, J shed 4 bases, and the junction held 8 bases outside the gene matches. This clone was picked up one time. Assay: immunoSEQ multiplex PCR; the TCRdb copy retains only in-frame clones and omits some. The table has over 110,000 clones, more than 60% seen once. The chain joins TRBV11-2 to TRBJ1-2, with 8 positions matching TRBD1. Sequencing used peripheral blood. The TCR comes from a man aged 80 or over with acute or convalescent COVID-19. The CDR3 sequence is CASSLGGTGLLYGYTF. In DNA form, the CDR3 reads TGTGCCAGCAGCTTAGGGGGGACAGGACTGCTCTATGGCTACACCTTC.